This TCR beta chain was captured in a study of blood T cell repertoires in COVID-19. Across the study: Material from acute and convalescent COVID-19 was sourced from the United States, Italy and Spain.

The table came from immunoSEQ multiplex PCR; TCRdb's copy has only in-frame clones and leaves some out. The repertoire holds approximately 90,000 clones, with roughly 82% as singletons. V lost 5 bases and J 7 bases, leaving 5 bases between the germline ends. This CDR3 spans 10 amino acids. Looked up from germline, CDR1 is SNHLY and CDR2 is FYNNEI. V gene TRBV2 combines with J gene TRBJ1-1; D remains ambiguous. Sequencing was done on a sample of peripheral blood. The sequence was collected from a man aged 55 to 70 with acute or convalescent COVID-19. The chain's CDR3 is CASSFLEAFF. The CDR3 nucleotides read TGTGCCAGCAGTTTTCTTGAAGCTTTCTTT.